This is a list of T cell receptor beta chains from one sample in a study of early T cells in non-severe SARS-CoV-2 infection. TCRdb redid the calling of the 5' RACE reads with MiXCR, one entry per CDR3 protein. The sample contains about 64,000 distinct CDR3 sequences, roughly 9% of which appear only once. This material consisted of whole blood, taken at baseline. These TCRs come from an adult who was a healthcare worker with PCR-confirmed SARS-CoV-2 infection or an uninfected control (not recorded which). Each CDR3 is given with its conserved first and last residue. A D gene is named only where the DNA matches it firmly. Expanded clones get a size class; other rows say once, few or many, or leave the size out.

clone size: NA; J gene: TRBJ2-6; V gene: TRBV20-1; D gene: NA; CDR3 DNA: TGCAGTGCTAGACGTCACTCTGGGGCCAACGTCCTGACTTTC; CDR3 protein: CSARRHSGANVLTF
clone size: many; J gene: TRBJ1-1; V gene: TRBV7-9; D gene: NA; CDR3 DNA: TGTGCCAGCAGTTGGGGGGACACTGAAGCTTTCTTT; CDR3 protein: CASSWGDTEAFF
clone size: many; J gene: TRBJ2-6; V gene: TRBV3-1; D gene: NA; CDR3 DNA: TGTGCCAGCAGCCAACCTGCCGGGTCTGGGGCCAACGTCCTGACTTTC; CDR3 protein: CASSQPAGSGANVLTF
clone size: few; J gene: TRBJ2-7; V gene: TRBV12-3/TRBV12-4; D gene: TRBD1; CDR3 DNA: TGTGCCAGCAGTATCCTCCCGGGACAGCAAAACTTC; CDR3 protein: CASSILPGQQNF
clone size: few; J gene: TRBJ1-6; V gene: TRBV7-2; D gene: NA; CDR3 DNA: TGTGCCAGCAGCTTAGATCGATATTGGGCGGACAATAATTCACCCCTCCACTTT; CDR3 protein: CASSLDRYWADNNSPLHF
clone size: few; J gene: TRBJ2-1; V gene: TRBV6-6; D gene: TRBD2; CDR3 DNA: TGTGCCAGCAGTCCCCGGGGGGGGATCTACAATGAGCAGTTCTTC; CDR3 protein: CASSPRGGIYNEQFF
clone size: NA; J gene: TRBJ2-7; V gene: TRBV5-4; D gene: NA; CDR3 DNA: TGTGCCAGCAGCTGGGGGACGGGGGCCTACGAGCAGTACTTC; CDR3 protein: CASSWGTGAYEQYF
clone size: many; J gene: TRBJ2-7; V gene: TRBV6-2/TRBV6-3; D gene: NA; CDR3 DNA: TGTGCCAGCGAAGGGAACTCCTACGAGCAGTACTTC; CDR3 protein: CASEGNSYEQYF
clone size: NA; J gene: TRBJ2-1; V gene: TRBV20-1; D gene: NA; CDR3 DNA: TGCAGTGCCCCAAGGCGCGGGCTGTGGGATGAGCAGTTCTTC; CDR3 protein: CSAPRRGLWDEQFF
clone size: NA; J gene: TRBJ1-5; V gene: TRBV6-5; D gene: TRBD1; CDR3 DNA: TGTGCCAGCAGCCGGGCCAGGGGGACCAATCAGCCCCAGCATTTT; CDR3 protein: CASSRARGTNQPQHF
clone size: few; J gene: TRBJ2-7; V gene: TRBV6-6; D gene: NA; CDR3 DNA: TGTGCCAGCAGAAAACTACATGCCTACGAGCAGTACTTC; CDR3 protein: CASRKLHAYEQYF
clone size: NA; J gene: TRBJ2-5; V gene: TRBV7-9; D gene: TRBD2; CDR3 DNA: TGTGCCAGCAGCTTGGGAACTAGCGGGATTCCGGGGAAACAAGAGACCCAGTACTTC; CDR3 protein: CASSLGTSGIPGKQETQYF
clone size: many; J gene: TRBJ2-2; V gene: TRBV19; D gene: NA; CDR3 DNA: TGTGCCAGTAGCTTCTCCGGGAACACCGGGGAGCTGTTTTTT; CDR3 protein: CASSFSGNTGELFF
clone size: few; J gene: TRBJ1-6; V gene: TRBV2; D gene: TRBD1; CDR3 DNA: TGTGCCAGCAGGCCGGGACAGGGTCGTTCACCCCTCCACTTT; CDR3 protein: CASRPGQGRSPLHF
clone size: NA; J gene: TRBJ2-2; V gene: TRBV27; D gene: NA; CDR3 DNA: TGTGCCAGCAGTTTATCCCTTGCGAACACCGGGGAGCTGTTTTTT; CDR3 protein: CASSLSLANTGELFF
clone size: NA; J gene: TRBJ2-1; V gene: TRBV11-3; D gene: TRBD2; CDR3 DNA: TGTGCCAGCAGCCAGCGACTAGCAGGAGGTGAGCAGTTCTTC; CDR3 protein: CASSQRLAGGEQFF
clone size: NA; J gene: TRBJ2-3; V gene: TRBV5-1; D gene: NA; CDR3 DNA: TGCGCCAGCAGCTTGCGTCCAAGCACAGATACGCAGTATTTT; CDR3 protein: CASSLRPSTDTQYF
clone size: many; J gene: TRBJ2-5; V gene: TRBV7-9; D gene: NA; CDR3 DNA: TGTGCCAGCAGCCAAGGGACGGTCCAAGAGACCCAGTACTTC; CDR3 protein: CASSQGTVQETQYF
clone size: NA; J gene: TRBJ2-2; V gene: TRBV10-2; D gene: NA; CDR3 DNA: TGCGCCAGCAGACGGGACGGGATCGGGGAGCTGTTTTTT; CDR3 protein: CASRRDGIGELFF
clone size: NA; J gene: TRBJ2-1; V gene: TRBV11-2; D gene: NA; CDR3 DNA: TGTGCCAGCAGCTTAATCCTACGGGGTTCCTACAATGAGCAGTTCTTC; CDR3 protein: CASSLILRGSYNEQFF
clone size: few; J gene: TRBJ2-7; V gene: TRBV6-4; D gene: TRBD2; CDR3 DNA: TGTGCCAGCAAGTTTAGCGGGAGAGGCTACGAGCAGTACTTC; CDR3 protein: CASKFSGRGYEQYF
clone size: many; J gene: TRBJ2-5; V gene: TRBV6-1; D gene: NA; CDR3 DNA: TGTGCCAGCAGTAGAACTGGGTTCCGGTCCCCCCAAGAGACCCAGTACTTC; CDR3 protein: CASSRTGFRSPQETQYF
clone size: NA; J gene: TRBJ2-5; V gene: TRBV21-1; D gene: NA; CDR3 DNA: TGTGCCAGCAGCAAAGTGAACAGGGTTCAAGAGACCCAGTACTTC; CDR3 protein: CASSKVNRVQETQYF
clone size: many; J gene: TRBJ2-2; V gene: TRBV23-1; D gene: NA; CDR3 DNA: TGCGCCAGCAGTCCTATACGGGACATTCTTAACACCGGGGAGCTGTTTTTT; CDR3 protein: CASSPIRDILNTGELFF
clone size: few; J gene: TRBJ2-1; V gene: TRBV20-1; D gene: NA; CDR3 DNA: TGCAGTGCTAGTGTCCATGAGCAGTTCTTC; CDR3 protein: CSASVHEQFF
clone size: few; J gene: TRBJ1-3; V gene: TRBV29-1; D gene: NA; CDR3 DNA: TGCAGCGTTGAAAATCCTGGAAACACCATATATTTT; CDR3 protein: CSVENPGNTIYF
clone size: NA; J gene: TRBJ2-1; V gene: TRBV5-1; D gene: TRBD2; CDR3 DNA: TGCGCCAGCAGCCTCTTACTATCTAGCGGGAGAAATGAGCAGTTCTTC; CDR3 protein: CASSLLLSSGRNEQFF
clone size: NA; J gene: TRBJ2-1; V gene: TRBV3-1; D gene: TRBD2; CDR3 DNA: TGTGCCAGCAGCCAAGAGTCGGGGACTAGCTCCTACAATGAGCAGTTCTTC; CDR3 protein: CASSQESGTSSYNEQFF
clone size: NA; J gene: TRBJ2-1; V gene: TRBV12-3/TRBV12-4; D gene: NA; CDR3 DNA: TGTGCCAGCAGACCTAACGGGGCCGAGCAGTTCTTC; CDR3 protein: CASRPNGAEQFF
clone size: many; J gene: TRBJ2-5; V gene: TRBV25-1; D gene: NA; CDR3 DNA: TGTGCCAGCAGTGGGGATCGAGTGGGGGAGACCCAGTACTTC; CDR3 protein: CASSGDRVGETQYF
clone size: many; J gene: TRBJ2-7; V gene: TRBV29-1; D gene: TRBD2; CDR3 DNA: TGCAGCGTTGATGCGGGGGGCTTAGCGGGAGCTTCCGAGCAGTACTTC; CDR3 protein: CSVDAGGLAGASEQYF
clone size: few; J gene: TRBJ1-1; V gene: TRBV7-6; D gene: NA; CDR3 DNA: TGTGCCAGCAGCTCTTCCAGGCTGAACACTGAAGCTTTCTTT; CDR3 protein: CASSSSRLNTEAFF
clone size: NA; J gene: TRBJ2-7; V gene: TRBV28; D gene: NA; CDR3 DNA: TGTGCCAGCAGCCGCACGCAGGGATCCTACGAGCAGTACTTC; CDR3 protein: CASSRTQGSYEQYF
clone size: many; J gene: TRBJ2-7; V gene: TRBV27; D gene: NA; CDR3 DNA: TGTGCCAGCAGTGAGGACAGTCCCTACGAGCAGTACTTC; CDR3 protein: CASSEDSPYEQYF
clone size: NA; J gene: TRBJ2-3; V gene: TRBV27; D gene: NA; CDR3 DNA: TGTGCCAGCAGTCTCCGACACCCCAGCACAGATACGCAGTATTTT; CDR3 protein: CASSLRHPSTDTQYF
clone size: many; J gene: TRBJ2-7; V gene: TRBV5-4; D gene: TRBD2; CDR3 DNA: TGTGCCAGCAGCTTGGCCCGGACTAGCGGGGCCGCGCACGAGCAGTACTTC; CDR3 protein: CASSLARTSGAAHEQYF
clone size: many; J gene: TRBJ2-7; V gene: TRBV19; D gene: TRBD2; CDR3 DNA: TGTGCCAGTAGTATAGCCGGGATGGGACTAGCGGTCTCCTACGAGCAGTACTTC; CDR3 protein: CASSIAGMGLAVSYEQYF
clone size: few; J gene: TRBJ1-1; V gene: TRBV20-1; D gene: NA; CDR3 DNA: TGCAGTGCTAGGCGAGGTTCACGGGGGAACACTGAAGCTTTCTTT; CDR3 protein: CSARRGSRGNTEAFF
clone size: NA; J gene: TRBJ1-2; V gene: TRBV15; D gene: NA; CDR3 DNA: TGTGCCACCAGCAGGGGTGTCGGGGTCTATGGCTACACCTTC; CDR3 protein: CATSRGVGVYGYTF
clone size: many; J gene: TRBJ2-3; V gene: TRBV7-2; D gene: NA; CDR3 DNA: TGTGCCAGCAGTTTCGGACACACAGATACGCAGTATTTT; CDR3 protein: CASSFGHTDTQYF
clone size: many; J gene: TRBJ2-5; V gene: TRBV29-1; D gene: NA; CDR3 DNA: TGCAGCGTTGAAGCCCCGGGGATTTGGGGAGAGACCCAGTACTTC; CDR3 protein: CSVEAPGIWGETQYF
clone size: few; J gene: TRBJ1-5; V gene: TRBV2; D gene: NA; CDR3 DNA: TGTGCCAGCAGCCTGGGAGGGAATAGCAATCAGCCCCAGCATTTT; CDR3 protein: CASSLGGNSNQPQHF
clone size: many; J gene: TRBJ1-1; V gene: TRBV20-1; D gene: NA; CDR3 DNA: TGCAGTGCTATCCCGGACAGGAACACTGAAGCTTTCTTT; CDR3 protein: CSAIPDRNTEAFF
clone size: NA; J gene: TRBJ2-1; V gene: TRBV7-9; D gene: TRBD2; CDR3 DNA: TGTGCCAGCAGCCCACTAGCGGGAGGGACTGATTCCTACAATGAGCAGTTCTTC; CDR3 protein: CASSPLAGGTDSYNEQFF
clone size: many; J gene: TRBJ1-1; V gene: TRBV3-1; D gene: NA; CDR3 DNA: TGTGCCAGCAGCCCAGGGTGGACTGAAGCTTTCTTT; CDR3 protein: CASSPGWTEAFF
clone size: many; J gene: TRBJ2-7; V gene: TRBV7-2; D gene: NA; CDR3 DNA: TGTGCCAGCAGCTTAGGGTACGGGGGATCCTACGAGCAGTACTTC; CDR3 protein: CASSLGYGGSYEQYF
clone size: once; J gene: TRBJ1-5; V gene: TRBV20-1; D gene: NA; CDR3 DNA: TGCAGTGCTAACACCCCTGGGAGCAATCAGCCCCAGCATTTT; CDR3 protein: CSANTPGSNQPQHF
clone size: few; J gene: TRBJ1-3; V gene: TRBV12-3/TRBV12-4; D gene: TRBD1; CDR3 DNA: TGTGCCAGCAGTTTAGTATCAGGAGGGGGCGTAAACACCATATATTTT; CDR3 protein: CASSLVSGGGVNTIYF
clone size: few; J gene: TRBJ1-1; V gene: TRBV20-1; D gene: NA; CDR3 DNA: TGCAGTGCTAGTGAAGCGGGACATATCTTGGCAGCTTTCTTT; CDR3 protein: CSASEAGHILAAFF
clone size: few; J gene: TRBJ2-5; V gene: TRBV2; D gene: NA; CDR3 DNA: TGTGCCAGTATCGGGTGGGAGACCCAGTACTTC; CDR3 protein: CASIGWETQYF
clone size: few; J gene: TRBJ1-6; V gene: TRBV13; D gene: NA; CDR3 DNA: TGTGCCAGCAGCTTAGCCGCGGGGGCGCTCGCTAATTCACCCCTCCACTTT; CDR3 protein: CASSLAAGALANSPLHF
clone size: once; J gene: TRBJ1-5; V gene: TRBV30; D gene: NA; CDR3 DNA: TGTGCCTGGAGTAGGGACAGCAATCAGCCCCAGCATTTT; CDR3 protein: CAWSRDSNQPQHF
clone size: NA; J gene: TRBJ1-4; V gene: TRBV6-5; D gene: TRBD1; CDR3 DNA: TGTGCCAGCAGTTTCCAGGGGGCCGGTGAAAAACTGTTTTTT; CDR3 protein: CASSFQGAGEKLFF
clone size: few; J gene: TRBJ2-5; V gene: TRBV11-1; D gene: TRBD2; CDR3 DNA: TGTGCCAGCAGACCTATGGGGCTAGCGGGAGAGACCCAGTACTTC; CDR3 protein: CASRPMGLAGETQYF
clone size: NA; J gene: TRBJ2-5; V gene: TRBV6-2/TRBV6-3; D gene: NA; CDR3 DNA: TGTGCCAGCTCCCCGCCGACGGACCTGGAGACCCAGTACTTC; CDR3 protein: CASSPPTDLETQYF
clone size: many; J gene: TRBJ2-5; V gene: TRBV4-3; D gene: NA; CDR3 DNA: TGCGCCAGCAGCCAAGATATGCAGGGAGAGACCCAGTACTTC; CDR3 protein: CASSQDMQGETQYF
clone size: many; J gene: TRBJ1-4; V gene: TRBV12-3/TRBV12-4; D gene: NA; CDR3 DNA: TGTGCCAGCAGCCGGAGGGGTTCTAATGAAAAACTGTTTTTT; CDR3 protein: CASSRRGSNEKLFF
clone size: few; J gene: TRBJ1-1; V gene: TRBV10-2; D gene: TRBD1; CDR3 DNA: TGCGCCAGCAGTGATTTAGACAGGGGCACTGAAGCTTTCTTT; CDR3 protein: CASSDLDRGTEAFF